The 27 T cell receptor beta chains presented below share a single source sample, sequenced in a study of identical twins. TCRdb redid the calling of the 5' RACE reads with MiXCR, one entry per CDR3 protein. The sample holds about 390,000 distinct CDR3 sequences, about 10% seen once. The specimen was naive T cells sorted from blood. These receptors all come from a woman aged 50 to 65 in good health.

This clonotype was picked up many times. The rearrangement links TRBV18 to TRBJ1-2; D unclear. The CDR3 loop spans 12 amino acids. Looked up from germline, CDR1 is KGHSH and CDR2 is LQKENI. The ends were cut back, 6 bases at V and 2 bases at J, with 7 bases in the middle. Here the CDR3 reads CASSLENYGYTF. CDR3 DNA: TGTGCCAGCTCTCTCGAGAACTATGGCTACACCTTC.

The chain recombines TRBV20-1 with TRBJ1-1; perhaps TRBD1 as D (5 bases). The CDR3 runs to 13 residues. V was clipped by 3 bases and J by 2 bases, with 10 bases between them. From germline, CDR1 is DFQATT and CDR2 SNEGSKA (reference sequence). CDR3 DNA: TGCAGTGCTAGGGGGCGGAAAAACACTGAAGCTTTCTTT. Translating it yields CSARGRKNTEAFF.

This clonotype was counted between two and nine times. The chain combines TRBV30 with TRBJ1-5; 7 bases are shared with TRBD1. The germline V gene has CDR1 GTSNPN and CDR2 SVGIG (reference sequence). V was pared by 3 bases and J by 5 bases, with 10 bases of the junction left unmatched. The CDR3 extends over 15 amino acids. As DNA, the CDR3 is TGTGCCTGGAGATCCACAGGGGCTCGTCATCAGCCCCAGCATTTT. Its translation: CAWRSTGARHQPQHF.

This clonotype came up many times. The rearrangement joins TRBV6-5 to TRBJ2-1; D is unresolved. Germline CDR1 reads MNHEY; CDR2 reads SVGAGI. V lost 5 bases to trimming and J lost 9 bases, with 8 bases between them. The CDR3 loop spans 11 amino acids. CDR3 nucleotides: TGTGCCAGCAGTCACTTAGCTGAGCAGTTCTTC. This encodes CASSHLAEQFF.

Only a few counts were recorded for this clonotype. The gene calls are TRBV12-3 or TRBV12-4 and TRBJ1-5, with TRBD1 as a possible D gene (6 bases). Trimming removed 1 base at V and 6 bases at J, with 13 bases between. The CDR3 extends over 15 amino acids. This CDR3 reads CASSLGQKGGQPQHF. The CDR3 bases are TGTGCCAGCAGTTTAGGACAGAAAGGGGGTCAGCCCCAGCATTTT.

CDR3 DNA: TGTGCCAGTAGTATTATGGACGGGAGAGGCGAGCAGTACTTC. Protein sequence: CASSIMDGRGEQYF. This chain links TRBV19 with TRBJ2-7; D perhaps matches TRBD2 (6 bases). This CDR3 comprises 14 residues. V was shortened by 3 bases and J by 6 bases, with 15 bases between the two germline ends. In germline, CDR1 is LNHDA, CDR2 SQIVND (reference sequence).

This clonotype has just a few counts. The V and J genes are TRBV20-1 and TRBJ2-3, with 8 bases fitting TRBD2. Germline CDR1 DFQATT, CDR2 SNEGSKA (reference sequence). The CDR3 has 13 amino acids. With 6 bases clipped from V and 2 bases from J, the junction kept 4 bases outside the gene matches. As DNA, the CDR3 is TGCAGTGCCACTAGCGGCCCCACAGATACGCAGTATTTT. It translates to CSATSGPTDTQYF.

Many counts were recorded for this clonotype. The V and J genes are TRBV20-1 and TRBJ1-1; D is uncertain. The CDR3 is made up of 15 amino acids. The V end was cut by 1 base, the J end by 0 bases, with 12 bases between. From germline, CDR1 is DFQATT and CDR2 SNEGSKA (reference sequence). The CDR3 sequence: CSARGANRVNTEAFF. CDR3 DNA: TGCAGTGCTAGAGGGGCCAACCGGGTGAACACTGAAGCTTTCTTT.

This clonotype was detected many times. V is TRBV27 and J is TRBJ1-2; D uncertain. The V gene's germline CDR1 is MNHEY and CDR2 SMNVEV (reference sequence). There are 11 residues in the CDR3. V dropped 8 bases and J dropped 8 bases, with 12 bases sitting between them. As DNA, the CDR3 is TGTGCCAGCGGCTCCCGCGGGGGCTACACCTTC. Amino acid sequence: CASGSRGGYTF.

This clonotype was recorded a few times. The chain employs TRBV20-1 and TRBJ1-1, with D hard to call. The CDR3 is 12 amino acids. CDR1 DFQATT and CDR2 SNEGSKA come from the germline V gene (reference sequence). V was clipped by 0 bases and J by 8 bases, with 10 bases between them. CDR3 bases: TGCAGTGCTAGAGATTGGGCATCCGAAGCTTTCTTT. Translated: CSARDWASEAFF.

The CDR3, as DNA: TGTGCCAGTAGTACCGGGACACCGAACACTGAAGCTTTCTTT. This sequence encodes CASSTGTPNTEAFF. V usage is TRBV19 and J usage is TRBJ1-1; TRBD1 is a possible D gene (6 bases). Trimming shortened V by 4 bases and J by 1 base, and 10 bases separated the two germline ends. The CDR3 is 14 amino acids. CDR1 and CDR2 (germline): LNHDA, SQIVND (reference sequence).

This clonotype has more than one count but fewer than ten. The chain recombines TRBV6-1 with TRBJ2-5, with 8 bases that match TRBD2. The CDR3 has 17 amino acids. Unmatched junction bases numbered 12, after V lost 4 bases and J lost 2 bases. The germline CDR1 and CDR2 sequences are MNHNS and SASEGT. CDR3 sequence reads: CASSAYASGSRQETQYF. As DNA, the CDR3 is TGTGCCAGCAGTGCCTACGCGAGCGGGAGCCGGCAAGAGACCCAGTACTTC.

The CDR3 reads CAIGATSYEQYF. The CDR3 region has the DNA TGTGCCATCGGTGCAACCTCCTACGAGCAGTACTTC. The genes are TRBV10-3 and TRBJ2-7; D is unclear. Trimming removed 8 bases from V and 0 bases from J, with 8 bases in between. This CDR3 has 12 residues. CDR1 is ENHRY, CDR2 SYGVKD, per germline.

This clonotype occurred a few times. CDR3 residues: CAWMRTGGYYGYTF. CDR3 nucleotide sequence: TGTGCCTGGATGCGGACAGGGGGCTACTATGGCTACACCTTC. The chain uses TRBV30 and TRBJ1-2; 11 bases match TRBD1. CDR1 GTSNPN and CDR2 SVGIG come from the germline V gene (reference sequence). CDR3 length: 14 residues. Trimming took 4 bases from V and 3 from J; bases not matched to a gene: 4.

As for this clonotype: Its ends do not fully match the called genes, so a read error is possible. The gene calls are TRBV19 and TRBJ2-1; TRBD1 agrees at 12 bases. The CDR3 has 16 amino acids. Per germline, CDR1 LNHDA and CDR2 SQIVND (reference sequence). The CDR3: CASSRPGTGGYNGQSF. The CDR3 DNA follows: TGTGCCAGTAGCCGACCCGGGACAGGGGGCTACAATGGGCAGTCCTTC.

This clonotype has a handful of counts. This chain joins TRBV7-9 and TRBJ2-3, with a tentative D call TRBD1 (5 bases). CDR3 length equals 11 residues. V lost 5 bases and J lost 7, with 7 bases in between. Germline CDR1 and CDR2: SEHNR and FQNEAQ (reference sequence). The DNA of the CDR3 is TGTGCCAGCAGCGGGGCGAATACGCAGTATTTT. Protein sequence: CASSGANTQYF.

In DNA, the CDR3 is TGCGCCAGCAGCCAAGACCCTAGCGACAATGAGCAGTTCTTC. Protein: CASSQDPSDNEQFF. The chain carries TRBV4-1 and TRBJ2-1; D is possibly TRBD2 (6 bases). CDR3 length equals 14 residues. Germline values: CDR1 MGHRA, CDR2 YSYEKL. V was clipped by 0 bases and J by 5 bases, with 8 bases between them.

The rearrangement links TRBV27 to TRBJ2-5; D ambiguous. The V and J ends lost 8 bases and 4 bases respectively, with 20 bases between them. CDR1 and CDR2 (germline): MNHEY, SMNVEV (reference sequence). This CDR3 spans 15 amino acids. The CDR3 DNA follows: TGTGCCAGCTCACCATACCCGGGCCTTTTAGAGACCCAGTACTTC. Residues: CASSPYPGLLETQYF.

Comment on this clonotype: A read error is likely, as this CDR3 ends without the conserved phenylalanine or tryptophan. J is TRBJ2-1 and V is TRBV20-1; 8 bases match TRBD2. The CDR3 extends over 13 amino acids. Germline V CDR1 and CDR2: DFQATT, SNEGSKA (reference sequence). The trim removed 4 bases at V and 7 bases at J, leaving 6 bases unmatched. This CDR3 reads CSATSGLGNEQFI. In DNA, the CDR3 is TGCAGTGCTACTAGCGGGCTAGGGAATGAGCAGTTCATC.

V gene TRBV12-3 or TRBV12-4 combines with J gene TRBJ2-1, with D possibly TRBD2 on 6 matching bases. The V and J ends lost 3 bases and 6 bases respectively, with 12 bases between them. CDR3 length equals 14 residues. CDR3 sequence reads: CASSLRGTINEQFF. The CDR3, as DNA: TGTGCCAGCAGTTTGCGGGGTACGATCAATGAGCAGTTCTTC.

This clonotype was recorded a few times. The chain combines TRBV25-1 with TRBJ1-3; D remains unclear. The CDR3 totals 14 residues. Germline CDR1 MGHDK, CDR2 SYGVNS. Between the trimmed V and J ends, which lost 4 bases and 2 bases, there was a span of 9 bases. The CDR3 DNA reads TGTGCCAGCAGTGGTCCCGGTCCTGGAAACACCATATATTTT. The encoded protein is CASSGPGPGNTIYF.

This clonotype has more than one count but fewer than ten. The chain combines TRBV5-1 with TRBJ2-3; D might be TRBD1 or TRBD2, each matching 6 bases. Germline-derived CDR1 and CDR2 are SGHRS and YFSETQ. Trimming removed 4 bases at V and 3 bases at J, with 15 bases between. The CDR3 sequence is 15 residues long. The DNA of the CDR3 is TGCGCCAGCAGCACTGGACTAAGGGGGACAGATACGCAGTATTTT. This codes for CASSTGLRGTDTQYF.

The chain has TRBV15 and TRBJ2-7; D is unresolved. The CDR3 spans 13 residues. Germline V CDR1 and CDR2: LNHNV, YYDKDF (reference sequence). The V and J ends lost 4 bases and 0 bases respectively, with 7 bases between them. Here the CDR3 DNA reads TGTGCCACCAGCACTCGAAGCTCCTACGAGCAGTACTTC. Its translation is CATSTRSSYEQYF.

This clonotype was recorded a few times. CDR3 in DNA: TGTGCCATCAGTGATGGGACAGAAGAGACCCAGTACTTC. Translation: CAISDGTEETQYF. The rearrangement joins TRBV10-3 to TRBJ2-5; 7 bases agree with TRBD1. V dropped 3 bases and J dropped 3; count of bases not matched to a gene: 1. CDR1 and CDR2 (germline): ENHRY, SYGVKD. The CDR3 has 13 residues.

The rearrangement uses TRBV5-1 and TRBJ2-2; TRBD1 matches at 8 bases. Germline CDR1 SGHRS, CDR2 YFSETQ. J was trimmed by 0 bases and V by 1 base; bases with no gene match: 14. CDR3 length equals 20 residues. CDR3 DNA sequence: TGCGCCAGCAGCTTGTTTTTAAGGACAGGGCGGTCCTCGAACACCGGGGAGCTGTTTTTT. Its protein product is CASSLFLRTGRSSNTGELFF.

The chain carries TRBV11-2 and TRBJ2-3; 7 bases line up with TRBD2. CDR3 length equals 15 residues. The V gene end was trimmed by 5 bases and the J gene end by 0 bases; junction bases not matched to a gene: 5. In germline, CDR1 is SGHAT, CDR2 FQNNGV. The CDR3 here is CASSLRLASTDTQYF. The CDR3 DNA sequence: TGTGCCAGCAGCCTCCGACTAGCCAGCACAGATACGCAGTATTTT.

The chain uses TRBV5-1 and TRBJ2-5; perhaps TRBD2 as D (5 bases). CDR1 is SGHRS and CDR2 is YFSETQ in the germline V gene. V was shortened by 4 bases and J by 5 bases, with 18 bases between the two germline ends. The CDR3 spans 15 residues. CDR3 sequence: CASSPKEENGETQYF. CDR3 coding DNA: TGCGCCAGCAGCCCAAAGGAGGAAAATGGGGAGACCCAGTACTTC.